This TCR beta chain is from a study of cytomegalovirus exposure and HLA in healthy donors. The sample holds one count of this clone. The antigen is not known. The study's findings and limits: Most likely, a cluster of highly shared sequence variants arose as a sequencing artifact. An analysis that came later showed most CMV-associated TCR beta chains appearing HLA-restricted.

Vbeta (60) and Jbeta (13) primers were used in the PCR. Produced via immunoSEQ multiplex PCR; TCRdb's table is partial and in-frame only. The sample lists around 99,000 clones, more than 75% occurring once. This CDR3 is 15 amino acids long. Trimming took 4 bases from V and 6 from J; bases not matched to a gene: 8. Germline assignment: CDR1 LNHDA and CDR2 SQIVND (reference sequence). V gene TRBV19 combines with J gene TRBJ1-5, with TRBD1 matching 8 bases. Material: PBMCs. The receptor was isolated from a man aged 25 to 40 in good health and CMV-seropositive. In DNA form, the CDR3 reads TGTGCCAGTAGTACGAACATACAGGGGGGTCAGCCCCAGCATTTT. Amino acid sequence: CASSTNIQGGQPQHF.